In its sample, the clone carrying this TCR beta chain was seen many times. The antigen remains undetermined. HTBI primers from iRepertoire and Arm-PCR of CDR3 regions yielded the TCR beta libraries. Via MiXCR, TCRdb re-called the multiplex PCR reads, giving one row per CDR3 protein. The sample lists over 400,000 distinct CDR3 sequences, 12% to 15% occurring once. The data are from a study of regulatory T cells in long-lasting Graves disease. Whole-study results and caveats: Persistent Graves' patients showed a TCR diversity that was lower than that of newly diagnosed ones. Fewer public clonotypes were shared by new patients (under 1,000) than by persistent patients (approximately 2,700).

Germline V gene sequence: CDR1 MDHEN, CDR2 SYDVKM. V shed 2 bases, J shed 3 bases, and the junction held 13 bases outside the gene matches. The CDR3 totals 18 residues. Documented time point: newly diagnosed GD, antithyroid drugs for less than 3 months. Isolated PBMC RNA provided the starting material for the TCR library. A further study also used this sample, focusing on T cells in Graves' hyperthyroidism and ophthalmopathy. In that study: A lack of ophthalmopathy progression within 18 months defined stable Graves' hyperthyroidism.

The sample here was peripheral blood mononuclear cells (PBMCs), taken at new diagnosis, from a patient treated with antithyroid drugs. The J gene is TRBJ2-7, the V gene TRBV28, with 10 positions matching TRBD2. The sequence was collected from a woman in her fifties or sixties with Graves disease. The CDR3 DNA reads TGTGCCAGCAGTTTAGTAGGGTGGCTCAGGACTAGCGGCTACGAGCAGTACTTC. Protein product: CASSLVGWLRTSGYEQYF. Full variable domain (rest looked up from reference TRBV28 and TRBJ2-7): DVKVTQSSRYLVKRTGEKVFLECVQDMDHENMFWYRQDPGLGLRLIYFSYDVKMKEKGDIPEGYSVSREKKERFSLILESASTNQTSMYLCASSLVGWLRTSGYEQYFGPGTRLTVT.